This T cell receptor (beta chain) was found in a study of T cell changes during pregnancy in multiple sclerosis. V trimming: 0 bases; J trimming: 5 bases; junction bases outside the gene matches: 7. The CDR3 covers 15 residues. The table came from immunoSEQ multiplex PCR; TCRdb's copy has only in-frame clones and leaves some out. The sample records 39,000 or so clones, around 93% being singletons. The source was CD8+ T cells from peripheral blood mononuclear cells, collected in the third trimester of pregnancy. The TCR originated in a female donor with multiple sclerosis, enrolled in a pregnancy study. This chain links TRBV23-1 with TRBJ2-7; TRBD1 aligns across 7 bases. TRBV23-1 is designated an ORF whose function remains uncertain. The CDR3 DNA reads as TGCGCCAGCAGTCAATCTTGCAGACAGGGCAACGAGCAGTACTTC. Its translation is CASSQSCRQGNEQYF.